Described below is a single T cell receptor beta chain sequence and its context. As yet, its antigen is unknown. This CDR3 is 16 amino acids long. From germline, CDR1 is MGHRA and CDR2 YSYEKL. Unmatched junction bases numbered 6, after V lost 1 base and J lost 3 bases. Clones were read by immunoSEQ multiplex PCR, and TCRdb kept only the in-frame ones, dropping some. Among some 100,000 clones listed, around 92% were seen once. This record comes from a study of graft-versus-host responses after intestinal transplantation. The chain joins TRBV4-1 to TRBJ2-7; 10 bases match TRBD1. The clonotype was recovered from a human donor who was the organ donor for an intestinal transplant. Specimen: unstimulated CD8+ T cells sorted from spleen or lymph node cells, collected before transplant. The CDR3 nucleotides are TGCGCCAGCAGCCAAGTCGTGGGACAGGGGCTCTACGAGCAGTACTTC. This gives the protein CASSQVVGQGLYEQYF.